This passage covers 24 T cell receptor beta chains from one sample sequenced in a study of regulatory T cells in long-lasting Graves disease. Time point given: newly diagnosed GD, antithyroid drugs for less than 3 months. RNA extracted from PBMCs served as the sequencing template. Building of the TCR beta libraries involved iRepertoire HTBI primers and Arm-PCR of CDR3 regions. TCRdb used MiXCR to reprocess the multiplex PCR reads, holding one entry per CDR3 protein. The sample holds hundreds of thousands of distinct CDR3 sequences, about 14% seen once. The sample also formed part of further work on T cells in Graves' hyperthyroidism and ophthalmopathy.

The material sequenced was peripheral blood mononuclear cells (PBMCs), taken at new diagnosis, from a patient treated with antithyroid drugs. The receptors stem from a man aged 25 to 45 with Graves disease.

There are many counts of this clonotype. The chain carries TRBV2 and TRBJ2-5, with TRBD2 matching 10 bases. This CDR3 contains 14 residues. Trimming removed 5 bases from V and 4 bases from J; junction bases left unmatched: 4. The germline V gene encodes CDR1 SNHLY and CDR2 FYNNEI. CDR3 sequence (DNA): TGTGCCAGCAGTCGGACTAGCGGCTTAGAGACCCAGTACTTC. It codes for CASSRTSGLETQYF. The full variable domain, in which reference TRBV2 and TRBJ2-5 provide the parts outside the CDR3, is EPEVTQTPSHQVTQMGQEVILRCVPISNHLYFYWYRQILGQKVEFLVSFYNNEISEKSEIFDDQFSVERPDGSNFTLKIRSTKLEDSAMYFCASSRTSGLETQYFGPGTRLLVL.

Worth noting for this clonotype: The likely explanation is a read error, given a far larger clone one base away. The chain combines TRBV27 with TRBJ2-1; 10 bases align to TRBD2. V lost 7 bases, J lost 7 bases, and 13 bases stayed unmatched. Germline CDR1 reads MNHEY; CDR2 reads SMNVEV (reference sequence). This CDR3 is 16 amino acids long. This CDR3 reads CASTKREGHFANEQFF. The CDR3 DNA reads as TGTGCCAGCACGAAGCGGGAGGGCCATTTTGCGAATGAGCAGTTCTTC.

The table lists this clonotype with many counts. J is TRBJ2-1 and V is TRBV28; weak D call: TRBD1 (6 bases). Trimming removed 4 bases from V and 4 bases from J, with 23 bases in between. The CDR3 totals 18 residues. CDR1 is MDHEN and CDR2 is SYDVKM in the germline V gene. DNA of the CDR3: TGTGCCAGCAGTTCATGGGACACCTCCATCAGATCTTACAATGAGCAGTTCTTC. Its translation is CASSSWDTSIRSYNEQFF.

This clonotype has a handful of counts. The chain links TRBV6-1 to TRBJ2-2, with D perhaps TRBD1 or TRBD2 (5 bases each). Germline-derived CDR1 and CDR2 are MNHNS and SASEGT. There are 15 residues in the CDR3. V lost 7 bases, J lost 0 bases, and 12 bases lay in between. The CDR3 DNA sequence: TGTGCCAGCAATGGGGGAAGAACGAACACCGGGGAGCTGTTTTTT. Translated: CASNGGRTNTGELFF.

This rearrangement joins TRBV18 to TRBJ2-5; the D is unclear. Trimming took 3 bases from V and 9 from J, leaving 17 bases between them. Germline lookup yields CDR1 KGHSH and CDR2 LQKENI. This CDR3 has 14 amino acids. The CDR3 DNA reads TGTGCCAGCTCACCCGGTAGGACCCTGGAAGCCCAGTACTTC. Its protein product is CASSPGRTLEAQYF.

This clonotype was detected many times. The chain uses TRBV7-8 and TRBJ2-4; D gene ambiguous. The V gene lost 5 bases and the J gene lost 0 bases, with 8 bases spanning the gap. CDR1 and CDR2 (germline): SGHVS, FQNEAQ. The CDR3 spans 14 residues. The CDR3, as DNA: TGTGCCAGCAGCAGACTGGTAGCCAAAAACATTCAGTACTTC. Its protein product is CASSRLVAKNIQYF.

In its sample, this clonotype was seen many times. J is TRBJ2-3 and V is TRBV7-2; the D is unclear. The length of the CDR3 is 14 residues. Germline CDR1 reads SGHTA; CDR2 reads FQGNSA. V lost 1 base and J lost 10, with 15 bases in between. CDR3: CASSLGSLVGPQYF. The CDR3 coding sequence is TGTGCCAGCAGCTTAGGATCTTTGGTTGGGCCGCAGTATTTT.

This clonotype was found a few times. The chain employs TRBV10-1 and TRBJ2-5; 9 bases are shared with TRBD2. Germline V gene data show CDR1 as WNHNN and CDR2 as SYGVQD (reference sequence). Trimming took 6 bases from V and 3 from J; bases not matched to a gene: 5. CDR3 length equals 14 residues. CDR3 in amino acids: CASSDSGGEETQYF. CDR3 DNA: TGCGCCAGCAGCGATAGCGGGGGAGAAGAGACCCAGTACTTC.

Many counts were recorded for this clonotype. The chain recombines TRBV11-2 with TRBJ2-5, with D hard to call. There are 14 residues in the CDR3. Germline CDR1 is SGHAT and CDR2 is FQNNGV. Trimming took off 5 bases at V and 2 bases at J, with 12 bases between the two ends. The DNA of the CDR3 is TGTGCCAGCAGCCCTACAGCGTTACAAGAGACCCAGTACTTC. This sequence encodes CASSPTALQETQYF.

This sequence joins TRBV30 and TRBJ2-2; 7 nucleotides match TRBD2. The CDR3 runs 13 residues. Germline CDR1 GTSNPN, CDR2 SVGIG (reference sequence). The CDR3 protein is CAAKLGGTGELFF. The CDR3 DNA is TGTGCTGCTAAGCTGGGGGGGACCGGGGAGCTGTTTTTT.

This clonotype was counted at least ten times. The CDR3 region is CASSIRDRGSEQYF. As DNA, the CDR3 is TGTGCCAGCAGCATCCGGGACAGGGGGTCCGAGCAGTACTTC. The chain couples TRBV7-2 to TRBJ2-7; TRBD1 matches at 11 bases. The CDR3 length is 14 residues. Germline CDR1 and CDR2: SGHTA and FQGNSA. V gave up 5 bases and J gave up 6 bases; unmatched junction bases: 6.

There are many counts of this clonotype. The chain couples TRBV2 to TRBJ2-1; D is undetermined. Germline lookup yields CDR1 SNHLY and CDR2 FYNNEI. The CDR3 contains 13 residues. The V end was cut by 3 bases, the J end by 10 bases, with 13 bases between. Here the CDR3 DNA reads TGTGCCAGCAGTGAGAGAACGTCCAGGGAGCAGTTCTTC. Translating gives CASSERTSREQFF.

This clonotype was observed at least ten times. The chain recombines TRBV30 with TRBJ2-5; 9 nucleotides line up with TRBD2. The ends lost 1 base at V and 0 bases at J; junction bases unmatched: 6. The germline gives CDR1 GTSNPN, CDR2 SVGIG (reference sequence). This CDR3 has 16 amino acids. As DNA, the CDR3 is TGTGCCTGGAGTGACGGACTAGCGAAGAACCAAGAGACCCAGTACTTC. Its translation: CAWSDGLAKNQETQYF.

Many counts were recorded for this clonotype. In DNA, the CDR3 is TGTGCCAGCTCACGACAGGGTCGCAATGAGCAGTTCTTC. It yields the protein CASSRQGRNEQFF. V and J are TRBV18 and TRBJ2-1, with 7 nucleotides matching TRBD1. The CDR3 extends over 13 amino acids. V dropped 4 bases and J dropped 6; count of bases not matched to a gene: 3. Germline CDR1 reads KGHSH; CDR2 reads LQKENI.

This clonotype came up many times. J is TRBJ2-7 and V is TRBV28; D is ambiguous. The V and J ends lost 5 bases and 3 bases respectively, with 11 bases between them. CDR3 length equals 13 residues. Germline assignment: CDR1 MDHEN and CDR2 SYDVKM. The CDR3 spells CASSPGWNYEQYF. CDR3 in DNA: TGTGCCAGCAGTCCAGGATGGAACTACGAGCAGTACTTC.

This clonotype was found many times. DNA for the CDR3: TGTGCCACCAGTGATTTTTCCCTAGCGGGCCAAGAGACCCAGTACTTC. Protein product: CATSDFSLAGQETQYF. The V call is TRBV24-1, the J call TRBJ2-5, with 8 bases fitting TRBD2. Per the germline V gene, CDR1 is KGHDR and CDR2 is SFDVKD. The V and J ends lost 1 base and 1 base, in that order; junction bases with no gene match: 4. The CDR3 sequence is 16 residues long.

This clonotype was detected many times. Here the CDR3 DNA reads TGTGCCATCAGTGAGGCGGGACTAGCGGGCGCGACGGGTGAGCAGTTCTTC. It codes for CAISEAGLAGATGEQFF. V and J are TRBV10-3 and TRBJ2-1, with TRBD2 identical over 12 bases. The CDR3 spans 17 residues. Trimming cost V 2 bases and J 9 bases; bases outside gene matches: 11. The germline gives CDR1 ENHRY, CDR2 SYGVKD.

This clonotype was detected ten times or more. V and J are TRBV6-2 or TRBV6-3 and TRBJ2-1; D is possibly TRBD2 (6 bases). The end of the DNA aligns better with TRBJ2-5, so the J call may be wrong. Germline V gene lookup returns CDR1 MNHEY and CDR2 SVGEGT. The CDR3 length is 13 residues. The CDR3 is CASSYSGGKTQYF. The CDR3 nucleotides are TGTGCCAGCAGTTACTCGGGGGGAAAGACCCAGTACTTC.

J is TRBJ1-1 and V is TRBV19; D not resolved. CDR3 length: 13 amino acids. V was clipped by 1 base and J by 7 bases, with 10 bases between them. The germline gives CDR1 LNHDA, CDR2 SQIVND (reference sequence). Here the CDR3 reads CASSIVRSGEAFF. Here the CDR3 DNA reads TGTGCCAGTAGTATAGTTCGGAGTGGTGAAGCTTTCTTT.

The chain links TRBV7-3 to TRBJ2-5, with D tentatively TRBD2 (5 bases). The germline V gene has CDR1 SGHTA and CDR2 FQGTGA. The V gene lost 5 bases and the J gene lost 5 bases, with 21 bases spanning the gap. The CDR3 has 16 residues. CDR3 in amino acids: CASSPQGLLGQETQYF. CDR3 nucleotide sequence: TGTGCCAGCAGCCCTCAAGGTTTACTAGGTCAGGAGACCCAGTACTTC. The full variable domain, in which reference TRBV7-3 and TRBJ2-5 provide the parts outside the CDR3, is GAGVSQTPSNKVTEKGKYVELRCDPISGHTALYWYRQSLGQGPEFLIYFQGTGAADDSGLPNDRFFAVRPEGSVSTLKIQRTERGDSAVYLCASSPQGLLGQETQYFGPGTRLLVL.

The genes are TRBV27 and TRBJ2-7; TRBD2 matches at 12 bases. V lost 7 bases and J lost 2; bases outside the gene matches: 6. This CDR3 spans 15 amino acids. Germline V gene sequence: CDR1 MNHEY, CDR2 SMNVEV (reference sequence). CDR3: CASTLRLAGAYEQYF. The CDR3 region has the DNA TGTGCCAGCACTCTACGACTAGCGGGAGCCTACGAGCAGTACTTC.

This clonotype occurred a few times. J is TRBJ2-7 and V is TRBV6-5, with TRBD2 as a possible D gene (5 bases). V shed 4 bases and J shed 0 bases, with 13 bases lying between them. CDR1 is MNHEY, CDR2 SVGAGI, per germline. The CDR3 covers 15 residues. The CDR3 bases are TGTGCCAGCAGTTCCCCTAGCAGCTTCTCCTACGAGCAGTACTTC. Translating gives CASSSPSSFSYEQYF.

This clonotype appeared many times. V gene TRBV6-2 or TRBV6-3 combines with J gene TRBJ1-1; tentative D call: TRBD1 (5 bases). This CDR3 contains 14 residues. Trimming shortened V by 7 bases and J by 6 bases, and 18 bases separated the two germline ends. Germline loops: CDR1 MNHEY, CDR2 SVGEGT. The CDR3 loop is CASTTTGGTSEAFF. Here the CDR3 DNA reads TGTGCCAGCACCACCACCGGGGGTACATCTGAAGCTTTCTTT.

The chain couples TRBV30 to TRBJ2-2; D remains ambiguous. The V gene lost 5 bases and the J gene lost 5 bases, with 3 bases spanning the gap. Germline V gene sequence: CDR1 GTSNPN, CDR2 SVGIG (reference sequence). The CDR3 is made up of 10 amino acids. For the CDR3, the DNA is TGTGCCTGGGGGACCGGGGAGCTGTTTTTT. Residues: CAWGTGELFF.